These 8 T cell receptor beta chains originate from one sample sequenced in a study of CD4 and CD8 cells across lung adenocarcinoma regions. TCRdb re-called the PCR reads with MiXCR, one entry per CDR3 protein. The data show some 8,400 distinct CDR3 sequences, with 45% to 65% seen just once and around 19% held by the top ten. Material: CD8+ T cells from the center of a lung tumor. The origin of the receptors is a female donor with lung adenocarcinoma. The CD4 and CD8 labels of this study may be unreliable.

This clonotype was seen at least ten times. Here the CDR3 DNA reads TGTGCCAGCAGTGAAGCCACATACGAGGTGCGGGCTTTCTTT. Encoded protein: CASSEATYEVRAFF. The J gene is TRBJ1-1, the V gene TRBV6-1, with no clear D. The CDR3 runs 14 residues. Germline assignment: CDR1 MNHNS and CDR2 SASEGT. Trimming stripped 0 bases from V and 11 bases from J, with 16 bases between.

This clonotype was counted once. A junction end diverges from the germline sequence, so it may reflect a read error. The V call is TRBV6-1, the J call TRBJ2-4, with D tentatively TRBD1 or TRBD2 (5 bases each). Germline V gene sequence: CDR1 MNHNS, CDR2 SASEGT. This CDR3 has 16 residues. The CDR3: CASRDPGHGATNMQYF. The CDR3 DNA follows: TGTGCGAGCCGTGATCCGGGGCATGGAGCCACAAACATGCAGTATTTC.

About this clonotype: Lacking the conserved final phenylalanine or tryptophan, this CDR3 likely reflects a read error. Because the CDR3's place on the DNA is in doubt, the DNA is left out and the CDR3 is given as listed by TCRdb. The chain is built from TRBV5-6 and TRBJ1-1. Germline V gene lookup returns CDR1 SGHDT and CDR2 YYEEEE. The CDR3 extends over 19 residues, inclusive of both ends. The CDR3 spells CASSLARGRNPTMSSSSGQ.

This clonotype appeared a few times. Its ends do not fully match the called genes, so a read error is possible. The chain uses TRBV27 and TRBJ2-5; D not resolved. The length of the CDR3 is 13 residues. Germline-derived CDR1 and CDR2 are MNHEY and SMNVEV (reference sequence). Here the CDR3 reads CASSPSVTKTQYF. The CDR3 coding sequence is TGTGCCAGCAGTCCCTCTGTCACGAAGACCCAGTACTTT.

This clonotype has a handful of counts. This rearrangement joins TRBV7-8 to TRBJ2-3; 7 nucleotides match TRBD2. V shed 4 bases, J shed 3 bases, and the junction held 13 bases outside the gene matches. This CDR3 is built from 17 residues. Germline CDR1 and CDR2: SGHVS and FQNEAQ. CDR3 region: CASSSAGTLPQTDTQYF. CDR3 bases: TGTGCCAGCAGCTCAGCGGGGACTCTCCCGCAAACAGATACGCAGTATTTT.

This chain links TRBV7-6 with TRBJ2-5; D could derive from TRBD1 or TRBD2 (6 bases each). V lost 4 bases and J lost 0, with 21 bases in between. The CDR3 has 18 residues. In germline, CDR1 is SGHVS, CDR2 FNYEAQ. This CDR3 is CASSSAGLGGRDQETQYF. The CDR3 nucleotides read TGTGCCAGCAGCTCCGCGGGGCTCGGGGGCCGTGACCAAGAGACCCAGTACTTC.

The V and J genes are TRBV7-2 and TRBJ2-3; 10 nucleotides line up with TRBD2. Germline assignment: CDR1 SGHTA and CDR2 FQGNSA. This CDR3 region has 20 residues. V shed 5 bases and J 0 bases; nucleotides not matched to a gene: 17. DNA for the CDR3: TGTGCCAGCAGCGTAAGGGCTAGCGGGAGTTTATGGTCTAGCACAGATACGCAGTATTTT. Translation: CASSVRASGSLWSSTDTQYF. The whole variable domain, remainder taken from reference TRBV7-2 and TRBJ2-3, is GAGVSQSPSNKVTEKGKDVELRCDPISGHTALYWYRQSLGQGLEFLIYFQGNSAPDKSGLPSDRFSAERTGGSVSTLTIQRTQQEDSAVYLCASSVRASGSLWSSTDTQYFGPGTRLTVL.

The chain combines TRBV7-2 with TRBJ1-4; 7 bases line up with TRBD1. Germline trimming cut 4 bases from V and 6 bases from J; bases unmatched to any gene: 2. The CDR3 is 13 residues long. Germline-derived CDR1 and CDR2 are SGHTA and FQGNSA. The CDR3 nucleotides read TGTGCCAGCAGCTACCAGGGGGATGAAAAACTGTTTTTT. Translated, it gives CASSYQGDEKLFF.